The 26 T cell receptor beta chains in this list originate from one sample, sequenced in a study of T-cell reconstitution after alpha-beta-depleted transplantation in children. Unique molecular identifiers tagged the TCRbeta library. Each CDR3 protein is one row after TCRdb ran MiXCR on the PCR reads. In the table there are approximately 340,000 distinct CDR3 sequences, about 9.3% of which are singletons. The input for sequencing was PBMCs from the stem cell graft donor, taken from the stem cell graft. These receptors were taken from a human donor who donated a stem cell graft to a child with acute lymphoblastic leukemia.

V and J are TRBV6-6 and TRBJ2-3; D is unresolved. This CDR3 contains 14 residues. The V gene's germline CDR1 is MNHNY and CDR2 SVGAGI (reference sequence). Trimming took off 2 bases at V and 2 bases at J, with 8 bases between the two ends. CDR3 nucleotide sequence: TGTGCCAGCAGTTACATGCGACCCACAGATACGCAGTATTTT. It yields the protein CASSYMRPTDTQYF.

The chain is built from TRBV12-3 or TRBV12-4 and TRBJ1-5; D is possibly TRBD1 (6 bases). The CDR3 totals 14 residues. V lost 3 bases, J lost 2 bases, and 8 bases lay in between. CDR3 sequence (DNA): TGTGCCAGCAGTTTTGCAGGGGGCAATCAGCCCCAGCATTTT. Residues: CASSFAGGNQPQHF.

This clonotype was counted at least ten times. J is TRBJ2-1 and V is TRBV5-1; the D is unclear. This CDR3 spans 18 amino acids. The ends were cut back, 0 bases at V and 0 bases at J, with 16 bases in the middle. Germline CDR1 SGHRS, CDR2 YFSETQ. CDR3: CASSLDRQIFSSYNEQFF. The CDR3 bases are TGCGCCAGCAGCTTGGACAGACAAATTTTTAGCTCCTACAATGAGCAGTTCTTC. The full variable domain, its missing parts supplied by reference TRBV5-1 and TRBJ2-1, is KAGVTQTPRYLIKTRGQQVTLSCSPISGHRSVSWYQQTPGQGLQFLFEYFSETQRNKGNFPGRFSGRQFSNSRSEMNVSTLELGDSALYLCASSLDRQIFSSYNEQFFGPGTRLTVL.

This clonotype was observed a few times. The J gene is TRBJ2-1, the V gene TRBV11-2, with 7 bases fitting TRBD1. Germline V gives CDR1 SGHAT, CDR2 FQNNGV. The CDR3 sequence is 17 residues long. V dropped 4 bases and J dropped 7; count of bases not matched to a gene: 16. CDR3 loop: CASSYPLDRVDTNEQFF. The DNA for the CDR3 is TGTGCCAGCAGCTATCCTCTCGACAGGGTGGACACGAATGAGCAGTTCTTC. The complete variable domain, with remaining parts taken from reference TRBV11-2 and TRBJ2-1, reads EAGVAQSPRYKIIEKRQSVAFWCNPISGHATLYWYQQILGQGPKLLIQFQNNGVVDDSQLPKDRFSAERLKGVDSTLKIQPAKLEDSAVYLCASSYPLDRVDTNEQFFGPGTRLTVL.

The sample holds many counts of this clonotype. This chain uses TRBV3-1 with TRBJ1-1; TRBD1 is a possible D gene (5 bases). The CDR3 runs to 15 residues. Germline CDR1 is LGHDT and CDR2 is YNNKEL (reference sequence). V was pared by 4 bases and J by 0 bases, with 12 bases between. CDR3 loop: CASSPSGNLNTEAFF. CDR3 nucleotides: TGTGCCAGCAGCCCATCAGGGAACCTGAACACTGAAGCTTTCTTT.

The genes are TRBV15 and TRBJ2-1, with 8 bases lining up with TRBD2. Germline V gene data show CDR1 as LNHNV and CDR2 as YYDKDF (reference sequence). Losses at the gene ends were 0 bases for V and 1 base for J; bases not matched to a gene: 14. The CDR3 totals 20 residues. CDR3 bases: TGTGCCACCAGCAGAGATCGAGTGGAGGCGGGAGGTCGATCCTACAATGAGCAGTTCTTC. As protein: CATSRDRVEAGGRSYNEQFF.

There are a few counts of this clonotype. CDR3 sequence: CASSLRGSYNSPLHF. DNA of the CDR3: TGTGCCAGCAGTTTAAGAGGATCCTATAATTCACCCCTCCACTTT. The gene calls are TRBV28 and TRBJ1-6; no definite D call. Per the germline V gene, CDR1 is MDHEN and CDR2 is SYDVKM. V shed 2 bases and J shed 1 base, with 6 bases lying between them. This CDR3 spans 15 amino acids. The whole variable domain, filled in from reference TRBV28 and TRBJ1-6, reads DVKVTQSSRYLVKRTGEKVFLECVQDMDHENMFWYRQDPGLGLRLIYFSYDVKMKEKGDIPEGYSVSREKKERFSLILESASTNQTSMYLCASSLRGSYNSPLHFGNGTRLTVT.

This clonotype turned up a few times. In nucleotides, the CDR3 is TGCGCCAGCAGGGCAGCGGGAGCATTCCAAGAGACCCAGTACTTC. This sequence encodes CASRAAGAFQETQYF. V gene TRBV5-1 combines with J gene TRBJ2-5; 8 positions agree with TRBD2. The CDR3 loop spans 15 amino acids. V lost 5 bases to trimming and J lost 1 base; unmatched junction nucleotides: 7. Germline values: CDR1 SGHRS, CDR2 YFSETQ.

This CDR3 reads CASSLAGEGADTQYF. The CDR3 DNA sequence: TGTGCCAGCAGCTTAGCGGGAGAGGGGGCAGATACGCAGTATTTT. The chain uses TRBV7-2 and TRBJ2-3; D possibly corresponds to TRBD1 (6 bases). V lost 0 bases and J lost 4, with 11 bases in between. The length of the CDR3 is 15 residues. Germline values: CDR1 SGHTA, CDR2 FQGNSA.

This rearrangement joins TRBV7-2 to TRBJ2-7; D gene unclear. The CDR3 sequence is 13 residues long. Trimming pared 5 bases from V and 1 base from J, leaving 9 bases between. From germline, CDR1 is SGHTA and CDR2 FQGNSA. Here the CDR3 reads CASSPPVSYEQYF. The CDR3 region has the DNA TGTGCCAGCAGCCCTCCGGTTTCCTACGAGCAGTACTTC.

This clonotype was counted a few times. V gene TRBV12-3 or TRBV12-4 combines with J gene TRBJ1-1; the D is unclear. This CDR3 is built from 14 residues. V was clipped by 2 bases and J by 8 bases, with 15 bases between them. The CDR3 DNA is TGTGCCAGCAGTTTAAATAGTGCCAGTCGGGAAGCTTTCTTT. It is translated as CASSLNSASREAFF.

A note on this clonotype: A much larger clone differs from this one at a single base, so this may be a read error. The chain has TRBV9 and TRBJ2-5; TRBD2 agrees at 9 bases. The V gene's germline CDR1 is SGDLS and CDR2 YYNGEE. The CDR3 extends over 15 amino acids. CDR3 amino acids: CASTVEGLAEETQYF. The DNA for the CDR3 is TGTGCCAGCACCGTAGAGGGACTAGCTGAAGAGACCCAGTACTTC.

This chain connects TRBV10-3 to TRBJ2-6, with 14 bases fitting TRBD2. The J segment lost 0 bases and the V segment lost 10 bases, leaving 5 bases of the junction unmatched. The CDR3 runs 17 residues. In germline, CDR1 is ENHRY, CDR2 SYGVKD. CDR3: CATGLAGGNSGANVLTF. CDR3 nucleotide sequence: TGTGCCACCGGACTAGCGGGAGGTAACTCTGGGGCCAACGTCCTGACTTTC.

V is TRBV30 and J is TRBJ1-1; D unresolved. V was clipped by 2 bases and J by 1 base, with 11 bases between them. Germline lookup yields CDR1 GTSNPN and CDR2 SVGIG (reference sequence). The CDR3 has 14 amino acids. The CDR3 coding sequence is TGTGCCTGGAGTAGAGGACTGCCGAACACTGAAGCTTTCTTT. Its protein product is CAWSRGLPNTEAFF.

This clonotype was recorded many times. The J gene is TRBJ1-1, the V gene TRBV20-1, with D unclear. V was pared by 6 bases and J by 3 bases, with 8 bases between. The CDR3 totals 11 residues. The germline V gene has CDR1 DFQATT and CDR2 SNEGSKA (reference sequence). In DNA, the CDR3 is TGCAGTGCGAGGAAGGACACTGAAGCTTTCTTT. Protein sequence: CSARKDTEAFF.

The chain joins TRBV5-1 to TRBJ2-5; D gene unclear. Germline V lookup: CDR1 SGHRS, CDR2 YFSETQ. Trimming took off 3 bases at V and 5 bases at J, with 14 bases between the two ends. The CDR3 loop spans 14 amino acids. CDR3 bases: TGCGCCAGCAGCTCACAATCGAGAGGCGAGACCCAGTACTTC. The encoded protein is CASSSQSRGETQYF.

The chain has TRBV20-1 and TRBJ2-1; either TRBD1 or TRBD2 may fit D (5 bases each). Per germline, CDR1 DFQATT and CDR2 SNEGSKA (reference sequence). The CDR3 has 15 residues. V dropped 6 bases and J dropped 5 bases, with 20 bases sitting between them. The CDR3 here is CSAPNSGTTHNEQFF. Here the CDR3 DNA reads TGCAGTGCGCCCAACTCCGGGACCACTCACAATGAGCAGTTCTTC.

This clonotype appeared a few times. The rearrangement links TRBV29-1 to TRBJ1-5; a weak D match, TRBD1 (6 bases). V lost 4 bases and J lost 3, with 10 bases in between. Looked up from germline, CDR1 is SQVTM and CDR2 is ANQGSEA. The CDR3 has 13 amino acids. CDR3 sequence (DNA): TGCAGCGTTGCTGCAGGGGTCAATCAGCCCCAGCATTTT. This translates into CSVAAGVNQPQHF.

This clonotype was seen a few times. The V and J genes are TRBV9 and TRBJ2-3, with unresolved D. V shed 0 bases and J shed 5 bases, with 7 bases lying between them. Germline CDR1 is SGDLS and CDR2 is YYNGEE. The CDR3 is made up of 13 amino acids. The CDR3 region has the DNA TGTGCCAGCAGCGTAGTGTTGAGAGATACGCAGTATTTT. This encodes CASSVVLRDTQYF.

This chain links TRBV12-3 or TRBV12-4 with TRBJ1-5, with D unclear. Trimming took off 3 bases at V and 15 bases at J, with 3 bases between the two ends. The CDR3 is 8 amino acids. The CDR3 sequence is CASSLRHF. The CDR3 nucleotides are TGTGCCAGCAGTTTGCGGCATTTT.

This clonotype showed up many times. J is TRBJ1-1 and V is TRBV6-2 or TRBV6-3, with D possibly being TRBD1 (6 bases). The CDR3 spans 11 residues. Between the trimmed V and J ends, which lost 6 bases and 12 bases, there was a span of 14 bases. Germline CDR1 reads MNHEY; CDR2 reads SVGEGT. The CDR3 spells CASSLGQRSFF. The CDR3 DNA reads as TGTGCCAGCAGCCTTGGACAGAGGTCTTTCTTT.

The chain recombines TRBV28 with TRBJ1-2; D uncertain. The CDR3 length is 14 residues. CDR1 is MDHEN, CDR2 SYDVKM, per germline. Trimming took off 6 bases at V and 3 bases at J, with 14 bases between the two ends. The CDR3: CASRPQGRDYGYTF. DNA for the CDR3: TGTGCCAGCAGACCGCAAGGGAGAGACTATGGCTACACCTTC.

This clonotype appeared many times. The J gene is TRBJ2-7, the V gene TRBV28; no reliable D call. V was cut by 6 bases and J by 7 bases, with 10 bases left in between. There are 11 residues in the CDR3. Looked up from germline, CDR1 is MDHEN and CDR2 is SYDVKM. The DNA of the CDR3 is TGTGCCAGCAGCCTCGCCCTGGAGCAGTACTTC. Translated: CASSLALEQYF. Full variable domain (missing parts from reference TRBV28 and TRBJ2-7): DVKVTQSSRYLVKRTGEKVFLECVQDMDHENMFWYRQDPGLGLRLIYFSYDVKMKEKGDIPEGYSVSREKKERFSLILESASTNQTSMYLCASSLALEQYFGPGTRLTVT.

This clonotype was picked up many times. The germline gene is not matched at one end of the junction; a read error may be the cause. The CDR3 spells CASSPLAGGSPSSYEQYF. CDR3 nucleotide sequence: TGTGCTAGCAGCCCTCTAGCGGGAGGCTCCCCTAGCTCCTACGAGCAGTACTTC. The chain has TRBV7-7 and TRBJ2-7; 11 bases line up with TRBD2. Germline V CDR1 and CDR2: SSHAT, FNYEAQ (reference sequence). The CDR3 totals 18 residues.

This clonotype was seen ten or more times. V is TRBV7-2 and J is TRBJ2-3; D remains unclear. The germline V and J ends were trimmed by 1 base and 3 bases, with 5 bases remaining between them. Germline V gives CDR1 SGHTA, CDR2 FQGNSA. This CDR3 has 13 amino acids. The CDR3 nucleotides read TGTGCCAGCAGCTTAGGTGTGACAGATACGCAGTATTTT. Translated: CASSLGVTDTQYF.

The V gene is TRBV6-5, the J gene TRBJ2-1, with D possibly being TRBD1 (5 bases). CDR3 length: 13 residues. The germline CDR1 and CDR2 sequences are MNHEY and SVGAGI. The germline V and J ends were trimmed by 6 bases and 5 bases, with 11 bases remaining between them. As DNA, the CDR3 is TGTGCCAGCAGCACCCAGGGCAACAATGAGCAGTTCTTC. Its translation: CASSTQGNNEQFF.